The 16 T cell receptor beta chains below come from one sample, sequenced in a study of T-cell reconstitution after alpha-beta-depleted transplantation in children. Preparing the TCRbeta library involved the use of unique molecular identifiers. TCRdb called the PCR reads again in MiXCR, with one record for every CDR3 protein. The sample lists 140,000 to 150,000 distinct CDR3 sequences; around 9% were seen once. The specimen comprised PBMCs, mostly from graft donor cells, sampled 180 days after TCRalphabeta/CD19-depleted stem cell transplant. These receptor sequences come from a female patient aged 2-10 years who had a stem cell transplant for congenital amegakaryocytic thrombocytopenia, so the T cells may come from the graft donor.

This clonotype was counted at least ten times. This chain uses TRBV13 with TRBJ2-4, with D perhaps matching TRBD2 (7 bases). From germline, CDR1 is PRHDT and CDR2 FYEKMQ (reference sequence). Trimming took 3 bases from V and 6 from J, leaving 15 bases between them. This CDR3 spans 15 amino acids. The CDR3: CASSLGGTTTNIQYF. CDR3 bases: TGTGCCAGCAGCTTGGGAGGGACAACTACAAACATTCAGTACTTC.

This clonotype was observed many times. DNA for the CDR3: TGTGCCAGCAGCCACCGGACAGGGGGCGGCACTGAAGCTTTCTTT. Translating it yields CASSHRTGGGTEAFF. The rearrangement links TRBV3-1 to TRBJ1-1, with 11 nucleotides matching TRBD1. V shed 3 bases, J shed 4 bases, and the junction held 4 bases outside the gene matches. Germline CDR1 and CDR2: LGHDT and YNNKEL (reference sequence). The CDR3 totals 15 residues.

This clonotype was seen a few times. V is TRBV18 and J is TRBJ2-7, with 8 bases aligning to TRBD1. Germline V gene lookup returns CDR1 KGHSH and CDR2 LQKENI. V trimming: 4 bases; J trimming: 2 bases; junction bases outside the gene matches: 4. The CDR3 contains 14 residues. This chain's CDR3 is CASSRWTGTYEQYF. In nucleotides, the CDR3 is TGTGCCAGCTCACGCTGGACAGGGACCTACGAGCAGTACTTC.

A remark on this clonotype: A junction end diverges from the germline sequence, so it may reflect a read error. The chain combines TRBV28 with TRBJ2-6; 9 bases map to TRBD1. CDR3 length: 18 amino acids. Germline CDR1 and CDR2: MDHEN and SYDVKM. CDR3 in amino acids: CASSLGTGGISGANGLTF. CDR3 nucleotides: TGTGCCAGCAGTTTAGGTACAGGGGGCATCTCTGGGGCCAACGGCCTGACTTTC.

DNA for the CDR3: TGTGCCAGCAGGCGGGACGGAAACACTGAAGCTTTCTTT. This sequence encodes CASRRDGNTEAFF. The rearrangement uses TRBV7-9 and TRBJ1-1, with D perhaps matching TRBD1 (5 bases). V was cut by 6 bases and J by 2 bases, with 10 bases left in between. Germline V lookup: CDR1 SEHNR, CDR2 FQNEAQ (reference sequence). The CDR3 is 13 amino acids. The whole variable domain, remainder taken from reference TRBV7-9 and TRBJ1-1, is DTGVSQNPRHKITKRGQNVTFRCDPISEHNRLYWYRQTLGQGPEFLTYFQNEAQLEKSRLLSDRFSAERPKGSFSTLEIQRTEQGDSAMYLCASRRDGNTEAFFGQGTRLTVV.

As for this clonotype: At one end the junction does not follow the germline gene, possibly because of a read error. This chain uses TRBV7-4 with TRBJ1-5; 7 positions agree with TRBD1. The V gene's germline CDR1 is SGHVT and CDR2 SQSDAQ. The CDR3 loop spans 20 amino acids. CDR3 nucleotide sequence: TGTGACAGCAGCTTAGAGCCACAGGGGTCCCTTAAACGGAGCAATCAGCCCCAGCATTTT. Amino acids: CDSSLEPQGSLKRSNQPQHF.

This clonotype was observed many times. The J gene is TRBJ2-2, the V gene TRBV5-1; maybe TRBD1 (6 bases). Trimming removed 0 bases at V and 4 bases at J, with 10 bases between. This CDR3 is built from 15 residues. CDR1 SGHRS and CDR2 YFSETQ come from the germline V gene. CDR3 region: CASSLVPRGTGELFF. DNA for the CDR3: TGCGCCAGCAGCTTGGTCCCCAGGGGCACCGGGGAGCTGTTTTTT.

The sample holds many counts of this clonotype. The chain links TRBV7-2 to TRBJ2-3, with D possibly matching TRBD2 (6 bases). V was pared by 2 bases and J by 6 bases, with 15 bases between. CDR3 length: 15 amino acids. CDR1 is SGHTA and CDR2 is FQGNSA in the germline V gene. CDR3 sequence reads: CASSLLGGALDTQYF. In DNA form, the CDR3 reads TGTGCCAGCAGCTTACTGGGGGGAGCGTTGGATACGCAGTATTTT.

In this sample, this clonotype turned up many times. This chain links TRBV3-1 with TRBJ1-2; 7 nucleotides align to TRBD1. Germline CDR1 and CDR2: LGHDT and YNNKEL (reference sequence). The CDR3 has 13 amino acids. V shed 4 bases, J shed 8 bases, and the junction held 7 bases outside the gene matches. CDR3 protein: CASSRDSPSGYTF. CDR3 nucleotide sequence: TGTGCCAGCAGCCGGGACAGCCCCTCGGGCTACACCTTC.

This chain joins TRBV6-2 or TRBV6-3 and TRBJ2-7; TRBD1 aligns across 7 bases. This CDR3 region has 17 residues. Germline lookup yields CDR1 MNHEY and CDR2 SVGEGT. V trimming: 8 bases; J trimming: 0 bases; junction bases outside the gene matches: 16. The CDR3, as DNA: TGTGCCAGCTTCCGGGACAGAAACCAAAAAAACTCCTACGAGCAGTACTTC. It is translated as CASFRDRNQKNSYEQYF.

Many counts were recorded for this clonotype. The chain uses TRBV10-3 and TRBJ1-1; D is possibly TRBD1 (6 bases). The CDR3 runs 14 residues. CDR1 and CDR2 from the germline V gene are ENHRY and SYGVKD. V was shortened by 5 bases and J by 3 bases, with 13 bases between the two germline ends. This CDR3 is CAISTGIGDTEAFF. Here the CDR3 DNA reads TGTGCCATCAGTACAGGGATCGGGGACACTGAAGCTTTCTTT.

The chain couples TRBV19 to TRBJ2-2; D tentatively reads TRBD1 or TRBD2 (5 bases each). Germline-derived CDR1 and CDR2 are LNHDA and SQIVND (reference sequence). Trimming took off 6 bases at V and 4 bases at J, with 15 bases between the two ends. The CDR3 spans 15 residues. The CDR3 is CASSRPGPGTGELFF. The CDR3 DNA follows: TGTGCCAGTAGCCGCCCGGGGCCGGGCACCGGGGAGCTGTTTTTT.

V and J are TRBV7-8 and TRBJ2-1, with TRBD2 matching over 16 bases. With 3 bases clipped from V and 8 bases from J, the junction kept 10 bases outside the gene matches. This CDR3 has 18 amino acids. The germline CDR1 and CDR2 sequences are SGHVS and FQNEAQ. The CDR3 loop is CASSFPSPGLAGGYEQFF. CDR3 DNA: TGTGCCAGCAGCTTTCCATCACCGGGACTAGCGGGAGGGTATGAGCAGTTCTTC.

Points on this clonotype: The CDR3 carries no conserved terminal phenylalanine or tryptophan, so it likely arises from a read error. The gene calls are TRBV6-1 and TRBJ2-7; 8 positions match TRBD1. Germline V gene data show CDR1 as MNHNS and CDR2 as SASEGT. The CDR3 sequence is 13 residues long. V lost 5 bases, J lost 6 bases, and 6 bases stayed unmatched. The CDR3 DNA reads as TGTGCCAGCAGTCGGACAGGGAGTGGCGAGCAGTACTCC. It codes for CASSRTGSGEQYS.

This clonotype appeared many times. This chain links TRBV28 with TRBJ1-2, with D unresolved. V was pared by 4 bases and J by 5 bases, with 8 bases between. The CDR3 contains 12 residues. The germline gives CDR1 MDHEN, CDR2 SYDVKM. CDR3 sequence reads: CASSWLRYGYTF. The DNA for the CDR3 is TGTGCCAGCAGTTGGCTCCGGTATGGCTACACCTTC.

This clonotype has a count of ten or more. The chain employs TRBV12-3 or TRBV12-4 and TRBJ2-5, with D tentatively TRBD1 or TRBD2 (6 bases each). The length of the CDR3 is 14 residues. V was clipped by 3 bases and J by 2 bases, with 10 bases between them. As DNA, the CDR3 is TGTGCCAGCAGTTTTCGAGGGGGGCAAGAGACCCAGTACTTC. Its protein product is CASSFRGGQETQYF.